This T cell receptor (beta chain) was retrieved from a study of blood T cells in healthy people across ages. Background on the study: Template switching retrieved approximately one barcoded beta molecule for each two T cells.

Whole-study findings and limits: Correlation between TCR beta diversity and naive T cell percentage was strong.

A note on this clonotype: Its target is unknown.

The second PCR ran about 6 to 11 cycles with a sample-barcoded 5' primer and J-beta primers. MiXCR was run by TCRdb on the 5' RACE reads, yielding one entry per CDR3 protein. Of almost 1 million distinct CDR3 sequences listed, roughly 50% are singletons. V lost 6 bases and J lost 1; bases outside the gene matches: 6. The CDR3 runs to 14 residues. In germline, CDR1 is SNHLY, CDR2 FYNNEI. Sequenced material: blood. The chain has TRBV2 and TRBJ2-7, with 7 bases fitting TRBD2. This receptor was taken from a woman aged 55-75 years in good health. CDR3 sequence: CASRSGATSYEQYF. CDR3 in DNA: TGTGCCAGCAGGAGCGGGGCCACATCCTACGAGCAGTACTTC. Drawing the rest from reference TRBV2 and TRBJ2-7, the complete variable domain is EPEVTQTPSHQVTQMGQEVILRCVPISNHLYFYWYRQILGQKVEFLVSFYNNEISEKSEIFDDQFSVERPDGSNFTLKIRSTKLEDSAMYFCASRSGATSYEQYFGPGTRLTVT.